Below are 4 T cell receptor beta chains sequenced from a single sample in a study of identical twins. TCRdb analysed the 5' RACE reads with MiXCR anew, one entry per CDR3 protein. The data hold around 1.7 million distinct CDR3 sequences, with roughly 35% observed a single time. Sequencing was carried out using cord blood. These receptors originate from a newborn girl in good health.

The table lists this clonotype with a few counts. The J gene is TRBJ1-5, the V gene TRBV6-6; D remains ambiguous. Trimming removed 4 bases from V and 3 bases from J, with 13 bases in between. There are 15 residues in the CDR3. The germline CDR1 and CDR2 sequences are MNHNY and SVGAGI (reference sequence). CDR3 bases: TGTGCCAGCAGTTCACCGCAGAGGGTCAATCAGCCCCAGCATTTT. It translates to CASSSPQRVNQPQHF.

This chain joins TRBV7-2 and TRBJ2-4; the D gene is possibly TRBD1 (5 bases). This CDR3 is 16 amino acids long. V lost 2 bases to trimming and J lost 3 bases, with 14 bases between them. The germline CDR1 and CDR2 sequences are SGHTA and FQGNSA. The CDR3 nucleotides are TGTGCCAGCAGCTTATTTGGGGCGTGGTTCAAAAACATTCAGTACTTC. Protein sequence: CASSLFGAWFKNIQYF. Drawing the rest from reference TRBV7-2 and TRBJ2-4, the complete variable domain is GAGVSQSPSNKVTEKGKDVELRCDPISGHTALYWYRQSLGQGLEFLIYFQGNSAPDKSGLPSDRFSAERTGGSVSTLTIQRTQQEDSAVYLCASSLFGAWFKNIQYFGAGTRLSVL.

This chain links TRBV6-7 with TRBJ2-3; D perhaps matches TRBD2 (6 bases). TRBV6-7 is an ORF, and what it does is uncertain. The length of the CDR3 is 18 residues. The ends were cut back, 2 bases at V and 2 bases at J, with 20 bases in the middle. CDR3 coding DNA: TGTGCCAGCAGTTACCCTTGCGGGACTCAATACCCCACAGATACGCAGTATTTT. Translated, it gives CASSYPCGTQYPTDTQYF.

J is TRBJ1-2 and V is TRBV7-9; D not certain. Trimming took off 3 bases at V and 3 bases at J, with 11 bases between the two ends. CDR3 length: 14 residues. Germline CDR1 SEHNR, CDR2 FQNEAQ (reference sequence). The CDR3, as DNA: TGTGCCAGCAGCTTTAATACCTTTGACTATGGCTACACCTTC. It is translated as CASSFNTFDYGYTF.